This TCR beta chain was obtained from a study of CD8 T cells in Susac syndrome. Trimming stripped 6 bases from V and 0 bases from J, with 12 bases between. Germline V CDR1 and CDR2: LNHDA, SQIVND (reference sequence). CDR3 length: 14 residues. The authors sequenced TCR beta from blood CD8+ and CD4+ T cells. The authors reverse transcribed roughly 0.5 to 1 ug RNA with random hexamers. The authors amplified TCR beta CDR3 across 54 Vbeta and 13 Jbeta using immunoSEQ multiplex PCR. TCRdb reprocessed the immunoSEQ multiplex PCR reads via MiXCR and lists one record per CDR3 protein. The sample includes about 130,000 distinct CDR3 sequences, about 90% of them seen just once.

J is TRBJ2-7 and V is TRBV19; the D is unclear. Sample: CD8+ T cells from PBMCs. This receptor was obtained from a human donor with multiple sclerosis. Written as DNA, the CDR3 is TGTGCCAGTAGCCCGGACGGAGACTCCTACGAGCAGTACTTC. This gives the protein CASSPDGDSYEQYF.